This TCR beta chain was profiled in a study of cytomegalovirus exposure and HLA in healthy donors. Here immunoSEQ multiplex PCR was the method, and the copy in TCRdb shows in-frame clones only, minus some. Altogether around 190,000 clones are present, roughly 81% being singletons, with the ten largest covering less than 1.5%. A note on this clone: The antigen is not known.

General observations from the study: Within the 130 or so validation repertoires, first-cohort TCR clusters tended to co-occur, according to a later analysis.

While the first cohort had fewer than 850 subjects, the donors belonged to the separate validation cohort of about 110 subjects. The clonotype originates from a woman aged 30 to 39 in good health and CMV-seronegative. Material: PBMCs.

CDR3 DNA: TGCGCCAGCAGTCGAGGACAGGGGAGGAATCAGCCCCAGCATTTT. Translation: CASSRGQGRNQPQHF. The rearrangement uses TRBV5-1 and TRBJ1-5, with 9 bases that match TRBD1. The CDR3 is 15 amino acids. From germline, CDR1 is SGHRS and CDR2 YFSETQ. J gave up 4 bases and V 5 bases, and 7 bases lay outside the gene matches.